This paragraph reports one T cell receptor beta chain. Original processing notes: Estimation of nucleated cell counts relied on the amplification of reference gene primers. Sequencing was performed with immunoSEQ multiplex PCR; in TCRdb, only in-frame clones are kept and a portion is missing. The DNA gave D and trimming, while V, J and clone size come from that table. This repertoire shows approximately 300,000 clones, around 90% found once; its top ten account for approximately 4%. The data belong to a study of blood T cell repertoires in COVID-19. Looking at the study overall: The study drew acute and convalescent COVID-19 samples from the United States, Italy and Spain. In each case, the material was cDNA or gDNA derived from T cells, B-cell-depleted T cells, or PBMCs.

The participants were between about 18 and 89 years old and came from about two dozen US areas. The germline CDR1 and CDR2 sequences are SGHTA and FQGNSA. The V gene lost 5 bases and the J gene lost 10 bases, with 17 bases spanning the gap. This CDR3 comprises 13 residues. The sequence was obtained from a woman in her late teens or twenties with acute COVID-19. The sequencing sample was made of PBMCs or T cells enriched from blood (not recorded which). The chain joins TRBV7-2 to TRBJ1-1; TRBD1 might be the D (5 bases). Here the CDR3 reads CASSTGVPFAAFF. In DNA, the CDR3 is TGTGCCAGCAGCACAGGAGTCCCTTTTGCAGCTTTCTTT.